The 17 T cell receptor beta chains reported below all come from one sample, sequenced in a study of cytomegalovirus exposure and HLA in healthy donors. PCR employed 60 Vbeta and 13 Jbeta primers. Some clones are missing from TCRdb's copy, which holds only in-frame ones; the method was immunoSEQ multiplex PCR. The sample consists of some 170,000 clones, around four fifths of them appearing once. Material for sequencing was PBMCs. The source is a woman between 50 and 59 years old in good health and CMV-seronegative.

A few counts support this clone. This chain connects TRBV6-4 to TRBJ2-4, with a tentative D call TRBD1 (6 bases). Germline loops: CDR1 MRHNA, CDR2 SNTAGT. CDR3 length: 15 residues. Trimming removed 6 bases from V and 3 bases from J, with 15 bases in between. DNA of the CDR3: TGTGCCAGCAGCCTTAGTACGGACAGCAAAAACATTCAGTACTTC. Translating it yields CASSLSTDSKNIQYF.

The rearrangement joins TRBV6-5 to TRBJ2-3, with 9 bases lining up with TRBD1. CDR3 length equals 15 residues. CDR1 MNHEY and CDR2 SVGAGI come from the germline V gene. V shed 2 bases and J 2 bases; nucleotides not matched to a gene: 2. Here the CDR3 DNA reads TGTGCCAGCAGTTACACAGGGGGCAACACAGATACGCAGTATTTT. This codes for CASSYTGGNTDTQYF.

V and J are TRBV5-1 and TRBJ2-1; D may be TRBD1 (5 bases). This CDR3 spans 15 amino acids. With 2 bases removed from V and 0 bases from J, the gap between germline ends came to 9 bases. Germline CDR1 and CDR2: SGHRS and YFSETQ. Here the CDR3 reads CASSFTDSSYNEQFF. For the CDR3, the DNA is TGCGCCAGCAGCTTCACCGACAGCTCCTACAATGAGCAGTTCTTC.

This chain joins TRBV9 and TRBJ2-5, with TRBD2 matching over 11 bases. The junction had 8 bases not matched to a gene; V was cut back by 2 bases and J by 5 bases. Per the germline V gene, CDR1 is SGDLS and CDR2 is YYNGEE. CDR3 length: 16 residues. This CDR3 reads CASSVLAGGLPETQYF. CDR3 nucleotide sequence: TGTGCCAGCAGCGTTCTAGCGGGGGGACTACCGGAGACCCAGTACTTC.

The J gene is TRBJ2-7, the V gene TRBV7-2; D perhaps matches TRBD1 (6 bases). Germline CDR1 reads SGHTA; CDR2 reads FQGNSA. The length of the CDR3 is 14 residues. The ends were cut back, 2 bases at V and 3 bases at J, with 11 bases in the middle. This chain's CDR3 is CASSLWGTLYEQYF. In nucleotides, the CDR3 is TGTGCCAGCAGCTTATGGGGGACACTCTACGAGCAGTACTTC.

J is TRBJ1-1 and V is TRBV29-1; D gene uncertain. V dropped 7 bases and J dropped 10 bases, with 13 bases sitting between them. CDR1 SQVTM and CDR2 ANQGSEA come from the germline V gene. This CDR3 is 10 amino acids long. CDR3 sequence: CSAAGSGAFF. The CDR3 bases are TGCAGCGCCGCGGGGTCAGGAGCTTTCTTT.

The CDR3 loop reads CASDGRLGGNTEAFF. The CDR3 DNA reads TGTGCCAGCGATGGCAGATTAGGAGGGAACACTGAAGCTTTCTTT. The genes are TRBV25-1 and TRBJ1-1; D unclear. The CDR3 consists of 15 residues. Trimming took off 8 bases at V and 1 base at J, with 17 bases between the two ends. Germline CDR1 and CDR2: MGHDK and SYGVNS.

CDR3 nucleotide sequence: TGCGCCAGCAGCACATCTAGGGACTTTAATGAAAAACTGTTTTTT. Amino acids: CASSTSRDFNEKLFF. The chain is built from TRBV5-1 and TRBJ1-4; perhaps TRBD1 as D (5 bases). The CDR3 is 15 residues long. Germline CDR1 SGHRS, CDR2 YFSETQ. V lost 4 bases and J lost 4, with 14 bases in between. The full variable domain, with the rest looked up from reference TRBV5-1 and TRBJ1-4, is KAGVTQTPRYLIKTRGQQVTLSCSPISGHRSVSWYQQTPGQGLQFLFEYFSETQRNKGNFPGRFSGRQFSNSRSEMNVSTLELGDSALYLCASSTSRDFNEKLFFGSGTQLSVL.

CDR3 sequence reads: CASSFFERWNTEAFF. For the CDR3, the DNA is TGTGCCAGCAGTTTTTTCGAACGGTGGAACACTGAAGCTTTCTTT. The chain links TRBV6-6 to TRBJ1-1; D gene uncertain. Germline V gene data show CDR1 as MNHNY and CDR2 as SVGAGI (reference sequence). The V gene lost 4 bases and the J gene lost 1 base, with 13 bases spanning the gap. The CDR3 loop spans 15 amino acids.

The chain carries TRBV7-9 and TRBJ2-3; the match to TRBD1 covers 9 bases. This CDR3 contains 16 residues. V gave up 4 bases and J gave up 2 bases; unmatched junction bases: 7. In germline, CDR1 is SEHNR, CDR2 FQNEAQ (reference sequence). CDR3 bases: TGTGCCAGCAGCTCGGACAGGGGAGGCCCCACAGATACGCAGTATTTT. It codes for CASSSDRGGPTDTQYF.

The rearrangement uses TRBV4-3 and TRBJ2-7; weak D call: TRBD1 (6 bases). V dropped 4 bases and J dropped 5 bases, with 12 bases sitting between them. There are 13 residues in the CDR3. The germline CDR1 and CDR2 sequences are LGHNA and YSLEER. CDR3 residues: CASSLLQGDEQYF. The CDR3, as DNA: TGCGCCAGCAGCCTACTACAGGGAGACGAGCAGTACTTC.

This clone was counted once. The chain couples TRBV18 to TRBJ1-2; D is unresolved. Between the trimmed V and J ends, which lost 1 base and 0 bases, there was a span of 9 bases. Germline-derived CDR1 and CDR2 are KGHSH and LQKENI. The length of the CDR3 is 15 residues. The CDR3 sequence is CASSPQQTTNYGYTF. CDR3 DNA: TGTGCCAGCTCACCACAACAGACCACTAACTATGGCTACACCTTC.

The chain links TRBV19 to TRBJ2-3; TRBD2 matches 12 bases. The length of the CDR3 is 16 residues. With 2 bases clipped from V and 0 bases from J, the junction kept 0 bases outside the gene matches. Germline CDR1 and CDR2: LNHDA and SQIVND (reference sequence). CDR3 region: CASSILAGGSTDTQYF. The CDR3 nucleotides read TGTGCCAGTAGTATACTAGCGGGGGGGAGCACAGATACGCAGTATTTT.

The sample holds one count of this clone. The gene calls are TRBV6-6 and TRBJ2-5; the match to TRBD1 covers 7 bases. Per the germline V gene, CDR1 is MNHNY and CDR2 is SVGAGI (reference sequence). This CDR3 has 14 residues. V shed 0 bases and J 4 bases; nucleotides not matched to a gene: 2. CDR3 protein: CASSYSNRGETQYF. CDR3 DNA: TGTGCCAGCAGTTACTCGAACAGGGGAGAGACCCAGTACTTC.

The chain has TRBV19 and TRBJ1-5, with D possibly TRBD1 on 6 matching bases. Trimming pared 4 bases from V and 2 bases from J, leaving 24 bases between. The CDR3 has 19 residues. CDR1 is LNHDA, CDR2 SQIVND, per germline (reference sequence). The CDR3 sequence: CASSTYEKGQLIGNQPQHF. CDR3 in DNA: TGTGCCAGTAGTACATATGAAAAAGGACAGCTGATTGGCAATCAGCCCCAGCATTTT.

This chain joins TRBV5-6 and TRBJ1-6, with a tentative D call TRBD1 (5 bases). Trimming removed 0 bases from V and 8 bases from J, with 12 bases in between. Germline V gives CDR1 SGHDT, CDR2 YYEEEE. The CDR3 has 15 residues. The CDR3 here is CASSLVGDIYSPLHF. In DNA, the CDR3 is TGTGCCAGCAGCTTGGTAGGGGATATCTATTCACCCCTCCACTTT.

This clone was recorded only once. The chain recombines TRBV10-3 with TRBJ2-1; 10 nucleotides match TRBD2. Unmatched junction bases numbered 5, after V lost 3 bases and J lost 0 bases. The CDR3 runs to 17 residues. CDR1 ENHRY and CDR2 SYGVKD come from the germline V gene. The CDR3 reads CAISDSGRSLSYNEQFF. CDR3 DNA: TGTGCCATCAGTGATAGCGGGAGGTCCCTCTCCTACAATGAGCAGTTCTTC.